The 5 T cell receptor beta chains below were found in one sample sequenced in a study of shared clonotypes between healthy human individuals. TCRdb's copy holds only in-frame clones and misses some; the assay was immunoSEQ multiplex PCR. The data show around 600,000 clones, more than 95% seen once. CD8 cells classed as naive were CD45RO-negative and positively selected for CCR7, excluding terminally differentiated effector memory CD45RA+ cells. The sequenced sample was naive CD8+ T cells sorted from blood. These TCRs come from a man under 40 in good health.

V gene TRBV5-5 combines with J gene TRBJ1-4, with 7 bases identical to TRBD1. Germline lookup yields CDR1 SGHKS and CDR2 YYEKEE (reference sequence). The CDR3 has 13 residues. J was trimmed by 11 bases and V by 2 bases; bases with no gene match: 6. The CDR3: CASSLRTGHKLFF. In DNA, the CDR3 is TGTGCCAGCAGCTTACGGACAGGTCATAAACTGTTTTTT.

This clone was observed once. CDR3 in amino acids: CASSLRDRATYEQYF. In DNA, the CDR3 is TGCGCCAGCAGCTTGAGGGACAGGGCTACCTACGAGCAGTACTTC. The V gene is TRBV5-1, the J gene TRBJ2-7, with 9 nucleotides matching TRBD1. Looked up from germline, CDR1 is SGHRS and CDR2 is YFSETQ. Trimming took 1 base from V and 2 from J; bases not matched to a gene: 4. This CDR3 contains 15 residues.

This rearrangement joins TRBV7-9 to TRBJ2-3; 8 nucleotides match TRBD2. Trimming removed 5 bases from V and 0 bases from J; junction bases left unmatched: 4. CDR1 and CDR2 (germline): SEHNR, FQNEAQ (reference sequence). The CDR3 covers 15 residues. CDR3: CASSPERGSTDTQYF. As DNA, the CDR3 is TGTGCCAGCAGCCCGGAGCGGGGGAGCACAGATACGCAGTATTTT.

The chain links TRBV5-4 to TRBJ2-6; D remains unclear. Germline lookup yields CDR1 SGHNT and CDR2 YYREEE (reference sequence). V dropped 9 bases and J dropped 0 bases, with 13 bases sitting between them. The CDR3 has 15 amino acids. CDR3 in DNA: TGTGCCACGCGCAACTGGGACTCTGGGGCCAACGTCCTGACTTTC. Translating gives CATRNWDSGANVLTF.

The chain uses TRBV18 and TRBJ2-6, with D maybe TRBD2 (6 bases). The V and J ends lost 3 bases and 1 base respectively, with 16 bases between them. This CDR3 contains 18 residues. The germline CDR1 and CDR2 sequences are KGHSH and LQKENI. CDR3 coding DNA: TGTGCCAGCTCACCCGGGAGTTTAAGCGAATCTGGGGCCAACGTCCTGACTTTC. Amino acids: CASSPGSLSESGANVLTF.